Presented here are 23 T cell receptor beta chains from one specimen sequenced in a study of T cells in localized non-small cell lung cancer. Libraries were prepared by immunoSEQ multiplex PCR; TCRdb keeps only in-frame clonotypes and omits some of them. The sample consists of about 72,000 clones, approximately 85% of them appearing once. The sample consisted of peripheral blood, taken before any cancer treatment. The receptors derive from a female donor of 60 years or more with stage I lung adenocarcinoma.

The J gene is TRBJ2-2, the V gene TRBV5-8; 9 bases agree with TRBD1. CDR1 and CDR2 (germline): SGHTS, YDEGEE. The ends lost 6 bases at V and 3 bases at J; junction bases unmatched: 9. There are 16 residues in the CDR3. CDR3 loop: CASNDGTGRYTGELFF. The CDR3 nucleotides read TGTGCCAGCAACGATGGGACAGGGAGGTACACCGGGGAGCTGTTTTTT. Full variable domain (missing parts from reference TRBV5-8 and TRBJ2-2): EAGVTQSPTHLIKTRGQQATLRCSPISGHTSVYWYQQALGLGLQFLLWYDEGEERNRGNFPPRFSGRQFPNYSSELNVNALELEDSALYLCASNDGTGRYTGELFFGEGSRLTVL.

This clone was observed a single time. J is TRBJ2-7 and V is TRBV19, with TRBD2 matching 11 bases. From germline, CDR1 is LNHDA and CDR2 SQIVND (reference sequence). The J segment lost 3 bases and the V segment lost 5 bases, leaving 6 bases of the junction unmatched. This CDR3 comprises 15 residues. Written as DNA, the CDR3 is TGTGCCAGTAGTCGGGGCCTAGCGGGAGGCTACGAGCAGTACTTC. It translates to CASSRGLAGGYEQYF. Based on the CDR3 plus reference TRBV19 and TRBJ2-7, the full variable domain is DGGITQSPKYLFRKEGQNVTLSCEQNLNHDAMYWYRQDPGQGLRLIYYSQIVNDFQKGDIAEGYSVSREKKESFPLTVTSAQKNPTAFYLCASSRGLAGGYEQYFGPGTRLTVT.

This clone was picked up a small number of times. The chain recombines TRBV10-1 with TRBJ1-1; D gene ambiguous. Trimming shortened V by 4 bases and J by 1 base, and 7 bases separated the two germline ends. CDR1 WNHNN and CDR2 SYGVQD come from the germline V gene (reference sequence). This CDR3 is 13 amino acids long. This CDR3 reads CASSAQPNTEAFF. The CDR3 DNA reads as TGCGCCAGCAGTGCCCAGCCGAACACTGAAGCTTTCTTT.

This rearrangement joins TRBV19 to TRBJ2-1; D unresolved. The CDR3 runs 13 residues. The V end lost 4 bases, the J end lost 5 bases, and 9 bases lay between the germline ends. Germline loops: CDR1 LNHDA, CDR2 SQIVND (reference sequence). Here the CDR3 DNA reads TGTGCCAGTAGTACCCGACTTGACAATGAGCAGTTCTTC. Translation: CASSTRLDNEQFF.

V is TRBV4-1 and J is TRBJ2-7; 7 bases are shared with TRBD2. The germline gives CDR1 MGHRA, CDR2 YSYEKL. V shed 1 base and J 1 base; nucleotides not matched to a gene: 7. The length of the CDR3 is 16 residues. The CDR3 loop reads CASSQGRSGGSYEQYF. In DNA, the CDR3 is TGCGCCAGCAGCCAAGGTCGCTCGGGGGGATCCTACGAGCAGTACTTC.

The rearrangement links TRBV5-1 to TRBJ2-7, with TRBD1 as a possible D gene (7 bases). The V gene's germline CDR1 is SGHRS and CDR2 YFSETQ. With 0 bases removed from V and 0 bases from J, the gap between germline ends came to 13 bases. There are 16 residues in the CDR3. The CDR3 DNA sequence: TGCGCCAGCAGCTTGGCCGGGGGACAGAGCTCCTACGAGCAGTACTTC. Protein sequence: CASSLAGGQSSYEQYF. Supplemented by reference TRBV5-1 and TRBJ2-7, the full variable domain reads KAGVTQTPRYLIKTRGQQVTLSCSPISGHRSVSWYQQTPGQGLQFLFEYFSETQRNKGNFPGRFSGRQFSNSRSEMNVSTLELGDSALYLCASSLAGGQSSYEQYFGPGTRLTVT.

V is TRBV19 and J is TRBJ2-7; a possible D gene is TRBD2 (7 bases). V lost 3 bases and J lost 3, with 18 bases in between. The CDR3 contains 16 residues. From germline, CDR1 is LNHDA and CDR2 SQIVND (reference sequence). The CDR3 is CASSIRGRGGRYEQYF. The CDR3 DNA is TGTGCCAGTAGTATTCGGGGAAGGGGGGGACGCTACGAGCAGTACTTC. The whole variable domain, remainder taken from reference TRBV19 and TRBJ2-7, is DGGITQSPKYLFRKEGQNVTLSCEQNLNHDAMYWYRQDPGQGLRLIYYSQIVNDFQKGDIAEGYSVSREKKESFPLTVTSAQKNPTAFYLCASSIRGRGGRYEQYFGPGTRLTVT.

The chain recombines TRBV4-1 with TRBJ2-7; unclear D gene. This CDR3 comprises 14 residues. The V end lost 1 base, the J end lost 6 bases, and 13 bases lay between the germline ends. Germline-derived CDR1 and CDR2 are MGHRA and YSYEKL. The CDR3, as DNA: TGCGCCAGCAGCCAAGCCAGGTTGGGCGTCGAGCAGTACTTC. Translated, it gives CASSQARLGVEQYF.

This clone was detected only once. This sequence joins TRBV2 and TRBJ2-5, with 7 bases aligning to TRBD1. Losses at the gene ends were 7 bases for V and 2 bases for J; bases not matched to a gene: 4. CDR3 length: 13 amino acids. Germline V CDR1 and CDR2: SNHLY, FYNNEI. The CDR3, as DNA: TGTGCCAGCACCCCGGGACAGCAAGAGACCCAGTACTTC. This encodes CASTPGQQETQYF.

The V gene is TRBV5-1, the J gene TRBJ2-3; TRBD2 might be the D (6 bases). V was shortened by 4 bases and J by 6 bases, with 15 bases between the two germline ends. The germline gives CDR1 SGHRS, CDR2 YFSETQ. This CDR3 is built from 14 residues. CDR3 sequence (DNA): TGCGCCAGCAGCCTTGCTGGGGGGAGGGATACGCAGTATTTT. Its protein is CASSLAGGRDTQYF. Together with reference TRBV5-1 and TRBJ2-3, the CDR3 gives the full variable domain: KAGVTQTPRYLIKTRGQQVTLSCSPISGHRSVSWYQQTPGQGLQFLFEYFSETQRNKGNFPGRFSGRQFSNSRSEMNVSTLELGDSALYLCASSLAGGRDTQYFGPGTRLTVL.

The rearrangement uses TRBV6-4 and TRBJ2-3; maybe TRBD2 (6 bases). V lost 5 bases, J lost 2 bases, and 14 bases lay in between. This CDR3 comprises 15 residues. The germline CDR1 and CDR2 sequences are MRHNA and SNTAGT. The CDR3 protein is CASSRTGVHTDTQYF. CDR3 coding DNA: TGTGCCAGCAGTCGAACGGGGGTGCACACAGATACGCAGTATTTT.

V is TRBV7-3 and J is TRBJ2-7; TRBD2 aligns across 14 bases. There are 16 residues in the CDR3. With V trimmed by 3 bases and J by 4 bases, 5 bases remained unmatched. Germline V gene sequence: CDR1 SGHTA, CDR2 FQGTGA. The CDR3 reads CASSFGGTSGRYEQYF. CDR3 bases: TGTGCCAGCAGCTTTGGAGGGACTAGCGGGAGATACGAGCAGTACTTC.

The chain recombines TRBV5-4 with TRBJ1-2, with 8 bases fitting TRBD1. The CDR3 runs to 13 residues. Germline V gene data show CDR1 as SGHNT and CDR2 as YYREEE (reference sequence). Unmatched junction bases numbered 8, after V lost 5 bases and J lost 8 bases. CDR3 in DNA: TGTGCCAGCAGTCGCGACAGGGGCAGGGGCTACACCTTC. Translating gives CASSRDRGRGYTF. Full variable domain (outside the CDR3, taken from reference TRBV5-4 and TRBJ1-2): ETGVTQSPTHLIKTRGQQVTLRCSSQSGHNTVSWYQQALGQGPQFIFQYYREEENGRGNFPPRFSGLQFPNYSSELNVNALELDDSALYLCASSRDRGRGYTFGSGTRLTVV.

V and J are TRBV4-2 and TRBJ1-1; maybe TRBD1 (5 bases). This CDR3 comprises 15 residues. Germline CDR1 is LGHNA and CDR2 is YNFKEQ. V lost 2 bases and J 6 bases, leaving 16 bases between the germline ends. The CDR3 protein is CASSQSGTFPSEAFF. CDR3 nucleotide sequence: TGTGCCAGCAGCCAATCCGGGACGTTCCCGTCTGAAGCTTTCTTT.

The chain carries TRBV2 and TRBJ2-5, with D unclear. V gave up 4 bases and J gave up 4 bases, with 4 bases separating them. CDR3 length equals 11 residues. Germline loops: CDR1 SNHLY, CDR2 FYNNEI. The CDR3 bases are TGTGCCAGCAGTGGTCGAGAGACCCAGTACTTC. This translates into CASSGRETQYF.

The rearrangement uses TRBV19 and TRBJ1-2; D unresolved. V gave up 6 bases and J gave up 2 bases, with 10 bases separating them. Germline V gives CDR1 LNHDA, CDR2 SQIVND (reference sequence). The CDR3 consists of 13 residues. Here the CDR3 DNA reads TGTGCCAGTAGGAAGGGAATAAACTATGGCTACACCTTC. Translated: CASRKGINYGYTF.

V usage is TRBV23-1 and J usage is TRBJ2-1; TRBD2 matches 7 bases. TRBV23-1 is filed as an ORF, its function uncertain. The length of the CDR3 is 17 residues. The V and J ends lost 0 bases and 2 bases, in that order; junction bases with no gene match: 7. The chain's CDR3 is CASSQSGGTATYNEQFF. The CDR3 coding sequence is TGCGCCAGCAGTCAATCGGGAGGGACGGCGACCTACAATGAGCAGTTCTTC.

The chain joins TRBV9 to TRBJ2-1; TRBD2 matches at 7 bases. V was clipped by 3 bases and J by 10 bases; unmatched bases: 13. Germline V lookup: CDR1 SGDLS, CDR2 YYNGEE. The length of the CDR3 is 15 residues. CDR3: CASSGQSGAPQEQFF. For the CDR3, the DNA is TGTGCCAGCAGCGGCCAGAGCGGGGCTCCCCAAGAGCAGTTCTTC.

The V and J genes are TRBV18 and TRBJ2-2, with 11 bases that match TRBD2. This CDR3 is built from 17 residues. The V gene end was trimmed by 1 base and the J gene end by 0 bases; junction bases not matched to a gene: 1. Germline V gene data show CDR1 as KGHSH and CDR2 as LQKENI. Written as DNA, the CDR3 is TGTGCCAGCTCACCACTAGCGGGAGGGGCGAACACCGGGGAGCTGTTTTTT. Its protein product is CASSPLAGGANTGELFF.

The V call is TRBV4-2, the J call TRBJ2-2; 15 positions agree with TRBD2. Germline V gene data show CDR1 as LGHNA and CDR2 as YNFKEQ. This CDR3 has 18 residues. Trimming took 6 bases from V and 4 from J; bases not matched to a gene: 9. The CDR3, as DNA: TGTGCCAGCAGGGGGACTAGCGGGGGGCCCTCGGGCACCGGGGAGCTGTTTTTT. Its protein is CASRGTSGGPSGTGELFF.

J is TRBJ1-1 and V is TRBV7-3, with 10 bases matching TRBD1. Germline lookup yields CDR1 SGHTA and CDR2 FQGTGA. Trimming at V came to 4 bases and at J to 3 bases, leaving 14 bases not matched to a gene. The CDR3 runs to 18 residues. The CDR3 DNA reads TGTGCCAGCAGCTCCTCCGACCGGGACAGGGGCTGGGACACTGAAGCTTTCTTT. It is translated as CASSSSDRDRGWDTEAFF.

About this clone: The sample has other DNA sequences that encode this CDR3 too. CDR3 bases: TGTGCCAGCAGCCTGCAGAGCGTCTATGGCTACACCTTC. Translation gives CASSLQSVYGYTF. The V and J genes are TRBV5-8 and TRBJ1-2; D call uncertain. Trimming stripped 4 bases from V and 4 bases from J, with 11 bases between. The germline V gene encodes CDR1 SGHTS and CDR2 YDEGEE. This CDR3 is 13 amino acids long. Full variable domain (outside the CDR3, taken from reference TRBV5-8 and TRBJ1-2): EAGVTQSPTHLIKTRGQQATLRCSPISGHTSVYWYQQALGLGLQFLLWYDEGEERNRGNFPPRFSGRQFPNYSSELNVNALELEDSALYLCASSLQSVYGYTFGSGTRLTVV.

The CDR3 DNA reads as TGTGCCAGCTCACCACCGGGGGACAGGTCCACTGAAGCTTTCTTT. This codes for CASSPPGDRSTEAFF. The genes are TRBV18 and TRBJ1-1; TRBD1 agrees at 8 bases. CDR3 length equals 15 residues. V shed 0 bases and J 4 bases; nucleotides not matched to a gene: 4. Germline V gene sequence: CDR1 KGHSH, CDR2 LQKENI.